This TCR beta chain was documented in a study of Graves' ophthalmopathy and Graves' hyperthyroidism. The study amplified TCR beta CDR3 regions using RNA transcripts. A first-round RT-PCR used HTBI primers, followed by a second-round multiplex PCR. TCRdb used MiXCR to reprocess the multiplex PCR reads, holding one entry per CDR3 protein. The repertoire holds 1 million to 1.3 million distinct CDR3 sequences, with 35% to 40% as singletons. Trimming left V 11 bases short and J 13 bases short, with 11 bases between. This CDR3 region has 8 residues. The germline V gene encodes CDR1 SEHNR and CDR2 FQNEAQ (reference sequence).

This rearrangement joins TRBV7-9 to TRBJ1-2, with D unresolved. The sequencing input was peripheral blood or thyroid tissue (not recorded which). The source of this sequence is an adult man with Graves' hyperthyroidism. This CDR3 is CALPLPTF. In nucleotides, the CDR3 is TGTGCCTTGCCCCTACCCACCTTC. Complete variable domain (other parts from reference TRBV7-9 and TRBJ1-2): DTGVSQNPRHKITKRGQNVTFRCDPISEHNRLYWYRQTLGQGPEFLTYFQNEAQLEKSRLLSDRFSAERPKGSFSTLEIQRTEQGDSAMYLCALPLPTFGSGTRLTVV.